This is a list of T cell receptor beta chains from one sample in a study of CD8+ T cells in alopecia areata. Some clones are missing from TCRdb's copy, which holds only in-frame ones; the method was immunoSEQ multiplex PCR. Counted here are 180,000 or so clones, roughly 60% occurring once; the ten biggest clones make up 4.5% to 6%. Sequenced material: CD4+ T cells sorted from blood, taken at week 24, from a patient treated with tofacitinib. The origin of the receptors is a human donor with alopecia areata. Each CDR3 is given with its conserved first and last residue. The order of the fields is D gene, clone size, J gene, V gene, CDR3 protein. D genes are given only for firm matches. Clone sizes are given selectively: once, few, many, or a class where the clone is expanded.

>.|.|TRBJ2-1|TRBV19
CASSMWLGEQFF
>.|.|TRBJ1-2|TRBV4-3
CASSQDWRPDYGYTF
>.|.|TRBJ2-3|TRBV6-5
CASSSADTQYF
>TRBD1|.|TRBJ2-7|TRBV5-1
CASSSLGQGASDEQYF
>TRBD2|.|TRBJ2-3|TRBV15
CATSRGLAGGEDTQYF
>TRBD1|.|TRBJ1-1|TRBV19
CASGTGNTEAFF
>.|few|TRBJ1-4|TRBV7-2
CASSLRVATNEKLFF
>TRBD2|.|TRBJ2-3|TRBV7-2
CASSSTRGLAGAIDTQYF
>.|.|TRBJ2-3|TRBV7-3
CASSKASTDTQYF
>TRBD1|.|TRBJ2-5|TRBV5-6
CASSWDRGETQYF
>TRBD1|.|TRBJ2-3|TRBV6-6
CASSYGRGRNTQYF